This T cell receptor beta chain emerged from a study of blood T cell repertoires in COVID-19. Clones were read by immunoSEQ multiplex PCR, and TCRdb kept only the in-frame ones, dropping some. The sample includes about 140,000 clones, 85% to 90% of them seen just once. This CDR3 region has 14 residues. V lost 2 bases to trimming and J lost 3 bases, with 11 bases between them. Germline V gene sequence: CDR1 SGHTA, CDR2 FQGTGA. Sequenced sample: peripheral blood. The chain has TRBV7-3 and TRBJ2-7; tentatively, D is TRBD2 (5 bases). The clonotype comes from a woman between 45 and 65 years old with active or convalescent COVID-19. The CDR3 nucleotides read TGTGCCAGCAGCTTAGGGGAAGGAGGCTACGAGCAGTACTTC. It is translated as CASSLGEGGYEQYF.